The 32 T cell receptor beta chains reported below all come from one sample, sequenced in a study of cytomegalovirus exposure and HLA in healthy donors listed by TCRdb under 2017. Libraries were prepared through the immunoSEQ multiplex PCR assay. The immuneACCESS repertoire file appears here via TCRdb, limited to in-frame rearrangements. These files lack a portion of the clones; in checked studies, under half of the deficit traces to unresolved V genes, and the cause of the others is not known. Counted in this sample were 260,000 or so clones; around 87% of them appeared once. The top ten clones comprise about 0.85% of the sample. The sequenced sample was PBMCs. The receptors come from a woman between 18 and 29 years old in good health and CMV-seronegative.

V is TRBV15 and J is TRBJ1-1; no definite D call. Trimming removed 0 bases from V and 6 bases from J, with 8 bases in between. Germline V gives CDR1 LNHNV, CDR2 YYDKDF (reference sequence). The CDR3 totals 13 residues. The chain's CDR3 is CATSRDKLAEAFF. CDR3 DNA: TGTGCCACCAGCAGAGATAAGTTAGCTGAAGCTTTCTTT.

In its sample, this clone was seen a few times. This chain links TRBV18 with TRBJ1-2; D is undetermined. The CDR3 is made up of 16 amino acids. Trimming removed 0 bases from V and 7 bases from J, with 18 bases in between. Germline values: CDR1 KGHSH, CDR2 LQKENI. The DNA for the CDR3 is TGTGCCAGCTCACCACCGCTAGGAATGGAGGATCGTGGCTACACCTTC. This sequence encodes CASSPPLGMEDRGYTF. The variable domain in full, with the rest retrieved from reference TRBV18 and TRBJ1-2, is NAGVMQNPRHLVRRRGQEARLRCSPMKGHSHVYWYRQLPEEGLKFMVYLQKENIIDESGMPKERFSAEFPKEGPSILRIQQVVRGDSAAYFCASSPPLGMEDRGYTFGSGTRLTVV.

This clone was counted once. The gene calls are TRBV28 and TRBJ2-7; 7 nucleotides line up with TRBD1. Germline lookup yields CDR1 MDHEN and CDR2 SYDVKM. This CDR3 comprises 12 residues. J lost 3 bases, V lost 8 bases, and 4 bases had no gene match. The chain's CDR3 is CASGTVVYEQYF. The CDR3 coding sequence is TGTGCCAGCGGGACAGTTGTCTACGAGCAGTACTTC.

V is TRBV7-9 and J is TRBJ1-6; D uncertain. V was pared by 5 bases and J by 9 bases, with 11 bases between. The CDR3 covers 13 residues. Per the germline V gene, CDR1 is SEHNR and CDR2 is FQNEAQ (reference sequence). CDR3 sequence (DNA): TGTGCCAGCAGCCCCAATCCGGGTTCACCCCTCCACTTT. It translates to CASSPNPGSPLHF.

The chain joins TRBV28 to TRBJ1-2; unclear D gene. The CDR3 spans 12 residues. CDR1 and CDR2 (germline): MDHEN, SYDVKM. V was cut by 5 bases and J by 7 bases, with 11 bases left in between. CDR3 nucleotides: TGTGCCAGCAGTCCCCGGGTCGGTGGCTACACCTTC. Protein sequence: CASSPRVGGYTF.

CDR3 sequence (DNA): TGTGCCAGCAGCTCTTTAGCGGGAGGGCTGCCCACGAAAGAGACCCAGTACTTC. Translation: CASSSLAGGLPTKETQYF. The chain recombines TRBV11-1 with TRBJ2-5, with 11 bases fitting TRBD2. The CDR3 runs 18 residues. Germline lookup yields CDR1 SGHAT and CDR2 FQDESV (reference sequence). Trimming cost V 4 bases and J 3 bases; bases outside gene matches: 13. The whole variable domain, remainder taken from reference TRBV11-1 and TRBJ2-5, is EAEVAQSPRYKITEKSQAVAFWCDPISGHATLYWYRQILGQGPELLVQFQDESVVDDSQLPKDRFSAERLKGVDSTLKIQPAELGDSAMYLCASSSLAGGLPTKETQYFGPGTRLLVL.

The gene calls are TRBV2 and TRBJ1-6, with TRBD1 identical over 8 bases. V lost 6 bases to trimming and J lost 0 bases; unmatched junction nucleotides: 7. Germline V lookup: CDR1 SNHLY, CDR2 FYNNEI. This CDR3 region has 17 residues. DNA of the CDR3: TGTGCCAGCAGGCCGGGACAGGCCAGCTCCTATAATTCACCCCTCCACTTT. Protein sequence: CASRPGQASSYNSPLHF.

The chain has TRBV7-8 and TRBJ2-7; D may be TRBD1 (6 bases). This CDR3 contains 15 residues. In germline, CDR1 is SGHVS, CDR2 FQNEAQ. The V end was cut by 5 bases, the J end by 1 base, with 15 bases between. CDR3 amino acids: CASSVGAGVSYEQYF. CDR3 nucleotide sequence: TGTGCCAGCAGCGTCGGGGCAGGGGTGTCCTACGAGCAGTACTTC. Full variable domain (missing parts from reference TRBV7-8 and TRBJ2-7): GAGVSQSPRYKVAKRGQDVALRCDPISGHVSLFWYQQALGQGPEFLTYFQNEAQLDKSGLPSDRFFAERPEGSVSTLKIQRTQQEDSAVYLCASSVGAGVSYEQYFGPGTRLTVT.

This clone has just one count. The chain is built from TRBV2 and TRBJ1-5, with D possibly matching TRBD1 (5 bases). Deletions cut 3 bases from V and 4 bases from J, with 10 bases between. The CDR3 loop spans 14 amino acids. Germline lookup yields CDR1 SNHLY and CDR2 FYNNEI. The CDR3 sequence: CASSEQGRNQPQHF. The CDR3 nucleotides read TGTGCCAGCAGTGAGCAGGGTCGGAATCAGCCCCAGCATTTT.

This clone was detected a few times. The chain combines TRBV27 with TRBJ1-4; TRBD1 is a possible D gene (6 bases). The CDR3 consists of 20 residues. The V end lost 3 bases, the J end lost 3 bases, and 26 bases lay between the germline ends. From germline, CDR1 is MNHEY and CDR2 SMNVEV (reference sequence). The CDR3 here is CASSLTPPSWTVSANEKLFF. CDR3 coding DNA: TGTGCCAGCAGTTTGACCCCTCCCTCTTGGACAGTATCTGCTAATGAAAAACTGTTTTTT.

The chain couples TRBV14 to TRBJ1-2, with a possible D match to TRBD1 (5 bases). Germline CDR1 reads SGHDN; CDR2 reads FVKESK. This CDR3 has 19 amino acids. Trimming took 0 bases from V and 1 from J, leaving 21 bases between them. As DNA, the CDR3 is TGTGCCAGCAGCCAAGATTGGGGGGTTCCTGGGGGAAGTAACTATGGCTACACCTTC. It encodes CASSQDWGVPGGSNYGYTF.

The chain links TRBV5-4 to TRBJ2-7; tentatively, D is TRBD1 (6 bases). The germline CDR1 and CDR2 sequences are SGHNT and YYREEE (reference sequence). V was shortened by 4 bases and J by 2 bases, with 13 bases between the two germline ends. The CDR3 is 14 residues long. CDR3 in DNA: TGTGCCAGCAGCCTGGACAGTAGGACCTACGAGCAGTACTTC. As protein: CASSLDSRTYEQYF.

The chain uses TRBV13 and TRBJ1-3, with a tentative D call TRBD1 (6 bases). Germline CDR1 reads PRHDT; CDR2 reads FYEKMQ (reference sequence). The CDR3 runs 14 residues. Trimming pared 5 bases from V and 0 bases from J, leaving 8 bases between. The CDR3 coding sequence is TGTGCCAGCAGCCTACAGGGCTCTGGAAACACCATATATTTT. Its protein product is CASSLQGSGNTIYF.

The chain carries TRBV6-1 and TRBJ1-2; no clear D gene. Germline values: CDR1 MNHNS, CDR2 SASEGT. The CDR3 is made up of 11 amino acids. Trimming took off 7 bases at V and 1 base at J, with 4 bases between the two ends. The CDR3 protein is CASTGNYGYTF. The CDR3 bases are TGTGCCAGCACGGGTAACTATGGCTACACCTTC.

V gene TRBV29-1 combines with J gene TRBJ2-7, with TRBD1 identical over 10 bases. Losses at the gene ends were 4 bases for V and 7 bases for J; bases not matched to a gene: 4. This CDR3 contains 12 residues. Germline assignment: CDR1 SQVTM and CDR2 ANQGSEA. The CDR3 nucleotides are TGCAGCGTTGCGGGACAGGGGTGGGAGCAGTACTTC. Its protein is CSVAGQGWEQYF.

V gene TRBV5-4 combines with J gene TRBJ2-1, with D possibly TRBD2 on 6 matching bases. In germline, CDR1 is SGHNT, CDR2 YYREEE (reference sequence). Trimming left V 7 bases short and J 4 bases short, with 6 bases between. The CDR3 is 11 amino acids. CDR3 sequence: CASLAYNEQFF. CDR3 DNA sequence: TGTGCCAGCCTAGCGTACAATGAGCAGTTCTTC.

V gene TRBV5-1 combines with J gene TRBJ2-2; 10 positions match TRBD2. The CDR3 consists of 15 residues. Germline CDR1 and CDR2: SGHRS and YFSETQ. V shed 6 bases and J 6 bases; nucleotides not matched to a gene: 8. The CDR3 protein is CASTSGTSDPGELFF. The CDR3 DNA sequence: TGCGCCAGCACCTCAGGGACTAGCGACCCCGGGGAGCTGTTTTTT.

This clone was seen just once. The chain is built from TRBV28 and TRBJ1-1; 7 nucleotides match TRBD1. The germline V gene encodes CDR1 MDHEN and CDR2 SYDVKM. The CDR3 has 14 residues. V lost 5 bases and J lost 3; bases outside the gene matches: 6. CDR3 in DNA: TGTGCCAGCAGTGAGGGACAGCGATACACTGAAGCTTTCTTT. The encoded protein is CASSEGQRYTEAFF.

The chain carries TRBV6-1 and TRBJ2-3; a weak D match, TRBD1 (6 bases). The CDR3 extends over 13 amino acids. CDR1 is MNHNS and CDR2 is SASEGT in the germline V gene. Trimming removed 6 bases from V and 0 bases from J, with 7 bases in between. In nucleotides, the CDR3 is TGTGCCAGCAGGGGGGCCAGCACAGATACGCAGTATTTT. Translation: CASRGASTDTQYF.

The chain couples TRBV28 to TRBJ1-1, with D maybe TRBD1 (6 bases). V was pared by 1 base and J by 6 bases, with 15 bases between. The V gene's germline CDR1 is MDHEN and CDR2 SYDVKM. The CDR3 length is 15 residues. The CDR3 sequence: CASSLSVGGFAEAFF. DNA of the CDR3: TGTGCCAGCAGTTTATCCGTAGGGGGTTTCGCTGAAGCTTTCTTT.

The V gene is TRBV6-1, the J gene TRBJ1-5; D is uncertain. This CDR3 has 15 residues. Germline V lookup: CDR1 MNHNS, CDR2 SASEGT. Deletions cut 1 base from V and 6 bases from J, with 13 bases between. DNA of the CDR3: TGTGCCAGCAGTGAAGATGCAGGTGGGAGTCAGCCCCAGCATTTT. Its translation is CASSEDAGGSQPQHF.

This chain connects TRBV30 to TRBJ2-1; 7 nucleotides agree with TRBD1. V lost 3 bases and J lost 8; bases outside the gene matches: 1. The germline V gene has CDR1 GTSNPN and CDR2 SVGIG (reference sequence). This CDR3 has 11 amino acids. CDR3 amino acids: CAWRTGYEQFF. The CDR3 bases are TGTGCCTGGAGGACAGGGTATGAGCAGTTCTTC.

The rearrangement links TRBV14 to TRBJ2-1; D ambiguous. Germline loops: CDR1 SGHDN, CDR2 FVKESK. The CDR3 is 13 amino acids. Trimming left V 3 bases short and J 6 bases short, with 9 bases between. The CDR3 here is CASSQQPTNEQFF. CDR3 in DNA: TGTGCCAGCAGCCAGCAACCTACCAATGAGCAGTTCTTC.

J is TRBJ1-1 and V is TRBV7-9; maybe TRBD1 (6 bases). V dropped 5 bases and J dropped 5 bases, with 18 bases sitting between them. The CDR3 spans 15 residues. Germline-derived CDR1 and CDR2 are SEHNR and FQNEAQ (reference sequence). Here the CDR3 reads CASSPLGAGWTEAFF. In DNA form, the CDR3 reads TGTGCCAGCAGCCCCCTGGGGGCAGGGTGGACTGAAGCTTTCTTT.

The J gene is TRBJ2-1, the V gene TRBV15; tentatively, D is TRBD2 (6 bases). Germline CDR1 reads LNHNV; CDR2 reads YYDKDF (reference sequence). The CDR3 is 15 amino acids. Trimming took 0 bases from V and 4 from J, leaving 10 bases between them. For the CDR3, the DNA is TGTGCCACCAGCAGAGATCCGGGACTTTACAATGAGCAGTTCTTC. This codes for CATSRDPGLYNEQFF.

Concerning this clone itself: Germline is not matched at one junction end, which may reflect a read error. This sequence joins TRBV7-2 and TRBJ2-5; 11 bases align to TRBD1. CDR1 SGHTA and CDR2 FQGNSA come from the germline V gene. The CDR3 spans 18 residues. DNA for the CDR3: TGTGCCAGCAGCCTAGCCGGGACAGGGGGTTTTTACCAAGAGACCCAGTACTTC. This translates into CASSLAGTGGFYQETQYF.

The chain uses TRBV4-2 and TRBJ2-3; 12 positions agree with TRBD2. Germline CDR1 LGHNA, CDR2 YNFKEQ. The CDR3 extends over 17 amino acids. With 0 bases clipped from V and 5 bases from J, the junction kept 6 bases outside the gene matches. The CDR3 loop is CASSQDGLAGGQDTQYF. CDR3 in DNA: TGTGCCAGCAGCCAAGACGGTCTAGCGGGAGGGCAAGATACGCAGTATTTT.

V gene TRBV19 combines with J gene TRBJ1-5; TRBD1 aligns across 8 bases. The germline V gene encodes CDR1 LNHDA and CDR2 SQIVND (reference sequence). The V and J ends lost 5 bases and 11 bases, in that order; junction bases with no gene match: 11. CDR3 length equals 14 residues. CDR3 residues: CASSVGQALVSQHF. In DNA, the CDR3 is TGTGCCAGTAGTGTGGGACAGGCCCTAGTGTCCCAGCATTTT.

This chain uses TRBV5-6 with TRBJ2-7; 8 nucleotides match TRBD1. The junction had 4 bases not matched to a gene; V was cut back by 3 bases and J by 2 bases. This CDR3 region has 14 residues. Germline V lookup: CDR1 SGHDT, CDR2 YYEEEE. CDR3 residues: CASSSGQATYEQYF. The CDR3 DNA sequence: TGTGCCAGCAGCTCGGGACAGGCTACCTACGAGCAGTACTTC.

This chain connects TRBV11-2 to TRBJ2-2; 11 positions match TRBD2. The V and J ends lost 3 bases and 5 bases, in that order; junction bases with no gene match: 5. CDR1 is SGHAT, CDR2 FQNNGV, per germline. This CDR3 region has 16 residues. The CDR3 region is CASSLLAGGPTGELFF. The CDR3 DNA reads as TGTGCCAGCAGCTTGTTAGCGGGAGGGCCGACCGGGGAGCTGTTTTTT.

The CDR3 loop is CASSLVGPYEQYF. The CDR3 DNA is TGTGCCAGCAGCCTCGTTGGGCCCTACGAGCAGTACTTC. This chain connects TRBV6-6 to TRBJ2-7; no clear D. Germline V lookup: CDR1 MNHNY, CDR2 SVGAGI (reference sequence). The CDR3 sequence is 13 residues long. The V and J ends lost 6 bases and 2 bases respectively, with 11 bases between them.

V gene TRBV27 combines with J gene TRBJ1-6; D is possibly TRBD1 (5 bases). Trimming removed 5 bases from V and 5 bases from J, with 10 bases in between. This CDR3 comprises 14 residues. Germline CDR1 and CDR2: MNHEY and SMNVEV (reference sequence). DNA of the CDR3: TGTGCCAGCAGTCGACAGTCTGATAATTCACCCCTCCACTTT. Translated: CASSRQSDNSPLHF.